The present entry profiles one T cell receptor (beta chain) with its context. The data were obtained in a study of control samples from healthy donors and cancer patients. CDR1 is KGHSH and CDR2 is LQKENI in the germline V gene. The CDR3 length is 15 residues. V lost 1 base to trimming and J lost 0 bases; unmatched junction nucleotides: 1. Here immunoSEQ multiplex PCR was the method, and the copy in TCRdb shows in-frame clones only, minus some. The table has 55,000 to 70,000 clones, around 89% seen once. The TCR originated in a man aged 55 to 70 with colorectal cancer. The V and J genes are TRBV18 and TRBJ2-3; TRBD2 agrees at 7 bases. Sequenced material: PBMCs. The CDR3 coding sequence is TGTGCCAGCTCACCACGGACTAGAAGCACAGATACGCAGTATTTT. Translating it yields CASSPRTRSTDTQYF.